The 24 T cell receptor beta chains given below trace back to one sample, sequenced in a study of cytomegalovirus exposure and HLA in healthy donors. Sequencing used immunoSEQ multiplex PCR; TCRdb keeps in-frame clones, though not all of them. Of 150,000 or so clones detected, 85% to 90% appear once; the ten largest clones hold about 6.4%. Sequenced input: PBMCs. All receptors come from a woman between 25 and 40 years old in good health and CMV-seropositive.

This chain joins TRBV29-1 and TRBJ1-1, with D uncertain. Per germline, CDR1 SQVTM and CDR2 ANQGSEA. V gave up 6 bases and J gave up 4 bases, with 12 bases separating them. The CDR3 spans 12 residues. The CDR3 sequence is CSVAGAGTEAFF. DNA for the CDR3: TGCAGCGTGGCTGGAGCGGGCACTGAAGCTTTCTTT.

This clone was detected only a few times. This sequence joins TRBV7-6 and TRBJ2-7, with TRBD2 identical over 9 bases. The germline gives CDR1 SGHVS, CDR2 FNYEAQ. Trimming at V came to 1 base and at J to 6 bases, leaving 7 bases not matched to a gene. This CDR3 region has 15 residues. The CDR3 DNA sequence: TGTGCCAGCAGCTTAGGGACTAGCGTGGTAGGCGAGCAGTACTTC. This translates into CASSLGTSVVGEQYF.

This rearrangement joins TRBV5-1 to TRBJ2-7; the D gene is possibly TRBD1 (5 bases). With 2 bases removed from V and 4 bases from J, the gap between germline ends came to 16 bases. This CDR3 is built from 15 residues. CDR1 is SGHRS and CDR2 is YFSETQ in the germline V gene. The CDR3 coding sequence is TGCGCCAGCAGCTTTGATCTAGGGGCCCCGTACGAGCAGTACTTC. Translating it yields CASSFDLGAPYEQYF.

The chain uses TRBV28 and TRBJ2-1; D not certain. The CDR3 totals 14 residues. The V gene's germline CDR1 is MDHEN and CDR2 SYDVKM. V lost 10 bases, J lost 6 bases, and 19 bases lay in between. CDR3 nucleotides: TGTGCCATCCGTCGGAGCCCTGGGTCCAATGAGCAGTTCTTC. Translation gives CAIRRSPGSNEQFF.

The chain has TRBV5-1 and TRBJ2-7, with 7 bases identical to TRBD1. The CDR3 extends over 13 amino acids. Losses at the gene ends were 7 bases for V and 6 bases for J; bases not matched to a gene: 10. Germline CDR1 and CDR2: SGHRS and YFSETQ. CDR3 loop: CASAYPGQAEQYF. DNA for the CDR3: TGCGCCAGCGCTTACCCCGGACAGGCCGAGCAGTACTTC. The whole variable domain, remainder taken from reference TRBV5-1 and TRBJ2-7, is KAGVTQTPRYLIKTRGQQVTLSCSPISGHRSVSWYQQTPGQGLQFLFEYFSETQRNKGNFPGRFSGRQFSNSRSEMNVSTLELGDSALYLCASAYPGQAEQYFGPGTRLTVT.

V usage is TRBV28 and J usage is TRBJ2-5, with 8 positions matching TRBD2. The germline V gene has CDR1 MDHEN and CDR2 SYDVKM. V was clipped by 7 bases and J by 4 bases; unmatched bases: 14. This CDR3 comprises 16 residues. The CDR3 bases are TGTGCCAGCACCCTCCGCGGCGGGGGGCGGGTAGAGACCCAGTACTTC. Translation gives CASTLRGGGRVETQYF.

The rearrangement joins TRBV15 to TRBJ2-7; D may be TRBD2 (6 bases). This CDR3 spans 15 amino acids. In germline, CDR1 is LNHNV, CDR2 YYDKDF (reference sequence). V gave up 0 bases and J gave up 3 bases, with 12 bases separating them. CDR3 loop: CATSRDQGLRYEQYF. The DNA for the CDR3 is TGTGCCACCAGCAGAGATCAGGGACTTCGCTACGAGCAGTACTTC.

This chain uses TRBV2 with TRBJ1-4; D is perhaps TRBD1 (6 bases). The germline V gene encodes CDR1 SNHLY and CDR2 FYNNEI. V was shortened by 5 bases and J by 8 bases, with 12 bases between the two germline ends. This CDR3 spans 13 amino acids. CDR3 protein: CASSPRQEEKLFF. The CDR3 nucleotides are TGTGCCAGCAGTCCCCGACAGGAGGAAAAACTGTTTTTT. The complete variable domain, with remaining parts taken from reference TRBV2 and TRBJ1-4, reads EPEVTQTPSHQVTQMGQEVILRCVPISNHLYFYWYRQILGQKVEFLVSFYNNEISEKSEIFDDQFSVERPDGSNFTLKIRSTKLEDSAMYFCASSPRQEEKLFFGSGTQLSVL.

The chain carries TRBV6-5 and TRBJ2-1; weak D call: TRBD1 (6 bases). CDR3 length: 15 residues. Germline-derived CDR1 and CDR2 are MNHEY and SVGAGI. V was trimmed by 5 bases and J by 5 bases, leaving 16 bases between them. In DNA form, the CDR3 reads TGTGCCAGCAGTGACTGGGGTAGGGGGAACAATGAGCAGTTCTTC. Its protein is CASSDWGRGNNEQFF.

The chain combines TRBV5-4 with TRBJ2-1, with D perhaps matching TRBD2 (6 bases). Germline V gene data show CDR1 as SGHNT and CDR2 as YYREEE (reference sequence). V lost 1 base to trimming and J lost 5 bases, with 13 bases between them. The CDR3 is 15 amino acids. CDR3 region: CASSLSGERNNEQFF. The DNA of the CDR3 is TGTGCCAGCAGCTTGTCGGGGGAAAGGAACAATGAGCAGTTCTTC.

The rearrangement links TRBV5-1 to TRBJ2-6, with D possibly TRBD2 on 5 matching bases. The germline gives CDR1 SGHRS, CDR2 YFSETQ. This CDR3 has 16 residues. V dropped 0 bases and J dropped 0 bases, with 7 bases sitting between them. CDR3 in amino acids: CASSLEGSSGANVLTF. Here the CDR3 DNA reads TGCGCCAGCAGCTTGGAAGGGAGCTCTGGGGCCAACGTCCTGACTTTC.

The chain links TRBV6-1 to TRBJ2-5, with unresolved D. CDR3 length: 15 residues. Germline V gives CDR1 MNHNS, CDR2 SASEGT. V gave up 4 bases and J gave up 1 base, with 13 bases separating them. The CDR3 DNA reads TGTGCCAGCAGTGCGACTCGGTATGCCCAAGAGACCCAGTACTTC. Encoded protein: CASSATRYAQETQYF.

This clone was observed once. The CDR3 DNA is TGTGCCAGCAGTGGAGCTAGCGGGGGCAAAAACATTCAGTACTTC. Amino acids: CASSGASGGKNIQYF. The chain links TRBV2 to TRBJ2-4, with TRBD2 matching 10 bases. Germline V lookup: CDR1 SNHLY, CDR2 FYNNEI. There are 15 residues in the CDR3. The V segment lost 4 bases and the J segment 3 bases; nucleotides outside the gene matches: 3.

The V and J genes are TRBV27 and TRBJ2-7; 7 bases map to TRBD1. The V gene end was trimmed by 7 bases and the J gene end by 5 bases; junction bases not matched to a gene: 2. CDR3 size: 11 residues. From germline, CDR1 is MNHEY and CDR2 SMNVEV (reference sequence). As DNA, the CDR3 is TGTGCCAGCAAACAGGGGCACGAGCAGTACTTC. Translation gives CASKQGHEQYF.

Comment on this clone: One junction end disagrees with the germline gene, perhaps due to a read error. The rearrangement links TRBV29-1 to TRBJ1-2; 7 nucleotides line up with TRBD1. Germline lookup yields CDR1 SQVTM and CDR2 ANQGSEA. CDR3 length: 13 residues. Written as DNA, the CDR3 is TGCAGCGTTGAAGAATCCTACAGGGGAGGCTCCCGCTTC. Protein: CSVEESYRGGSRF.

The CDR3 is CASSNGVGQETQYF. The CDR3 DNA is TGTGCCAGCTCAAACGGGGTGGGCCAAGAGACCCAGTACTTC. V usage is TRBV18 and J usage is TRBJ2-5; a weak D match, TRBD2 (5 bases). This CDR3 is built from 14 residues. CDR1 is KGHSH and CDR2 is LQKENI in the germline V gene. V lost 5 bases and J lost 1, with 11 bases in between.

The chain couples TRBV5-1 to TRBJ2-2; D may be TRBD1 (6 bases). Germline lookup yields CDR1 SGHRS and CDR2 YFSETQ. The CDR3 sequence is 15 residues long. V shed 3 bases and J shed 1 base, with 10 bases lying between them. The CDR3 nucleotides read TGCGCCAGCAGCTCCCAGACAGGGAACACCGGGGAGCTGTTTTTT. Its protein product is CASSSQTGNTGELFF. Using reference TRBV5-1 and TRBJ2-2 for the parts outside the CDR3, the full variable domain is KAGVTQTPRYLIKTRGQQVTLSCSPISGHRSVSWYQQTPGQGLQFLFEYFSETQRNKGNFPGRFSGRQFSNSRSEMNVSTLELGDSALYLCASSSQTGNTGELFFGEGSRLTVL.

The chain is built from TRBV7-9 and TRBJ1-5; 8 nucleotides match TRBD1. The V segment lost 1 base and the J segment 2 bases; nucleotides outside the gene matches: 4. The length of the CDR3 is 16 residues. Germline-derived CDR1 and CDR2 are SEHNR and FQNEAQ (reference sequence). The CDR3 DNA reads as TGTGCCAGCAGCTTAGGGACAGGGACAGGCAATCAGCCCCAGCATTTT. Residues: CASSLGTGTGNQPQHF.

The genes are TRBV6-6 and TRBJ2-5; 9 nucleotides agree with TRBD2. Trimming cost V 4 bases and J 5 bases; bases outside gene matches: 8. This CDR3 has 15 residues. Germline lookup yields CDR1 MNHNY and CDR2 SVGAGI (reference sequence). The CDR3 bases are TGTGCCAGCAGTTTTCGATTAGCGGGAGTGGAGACCCAGTACTTC. This gives the protein CASSFRLAGVETQYF.

This sequence joins TRBV28 and TRBJ2-3; 10 bases are a match to TRBD2. The CDR3 loop spans 14 amino acids. Germline CDR1 reads MDHEN; CDR2 reads SYDVKM. The junction had 4 bases not matched to a gene; V was cut back by 5 bases and J by 5 bases. Written as DNA, the CDR3 is TGTGCCAGCAGTCACCGGACTAGCGGAGATACGCAGTATTTT. This gives the protein CASSHRTSGDTQYF.

The V call is TRBV5-1, the J call TRBJ2-1; maybe TRBD1 (5 bases). Trimming pared 4 bases from V and 3 bases from J, leaving 14 bases between. The CDR3 loop spans 15 amino acids. The germline CDR1 and CDR2 sequences are SGHRS and YFSETQ. The CDR3 sequence: CASSRQGSIYNEQFF. In DNA form, the CDR3 reads TGCGCCAGCAGCCGGCAGGGTAGTATCTACAATGAGCAGTTCTTC. Full variable domain (outside the CDR3, taken from reference TRBV5-1 and TRBJ2-1): KAGVTQTPRYLIKTRGQQVTLSCSPISGHRSVSWYQQTPGQGLQFLFEYFSETQRNKGNFPGRFSGRQFSNSRSEMNVSTLELGDSALYLCASSRQGSIYNEQFFGPGTRLTVL.

This chain connects TRBV2 to TRBJ2-5; D may be TRBD1 (5 bases). The CDR3 runs 15 residues. Per the germline V gene, CDR1 is SNHLY and CDR2 is FYNNEI. The V and J ends lost 8 bases and 0 bases respectively, with 16 bases between them. The CDR3 DNA reads TGTGCCAGCGTAGGCGAAGGGGTGTACCAAGAGACCCAGTACTTC. It is translated as CASVGEGVYQETQYF.

The rearrangement links TRBV6-5 to TRBJ2-2, with D maybe TRBD2 (5 bases). V lost 4 bases, J lost 4 bases, and 16 bases lay in between. Germline V gene lookup returns CDR1 MNHEY and CDR2 SVGAGI. The CDR3 sequence is 16 residues long. The CDR3 DNA follows: TGTGCCAGCAGTTCCCGTGGTGGCGGGCGCACCGGGGAGCTGTTTTTT. Protein sequence: CASSSRGGGRTGELFF.

The CDR3: CASSEGALGNQPQHF. The CDR3 DNA reads TGTGCCAGCAGTGAGGGGGCCTTGGGGAATCAGCCCCAGCATTTT. This chain joins TRBV6-1 and TRBJ1-5, with D possibly TRBD1 on 6 matching bases. V was pared by 3 bases and J by 4 bases, with 13 bases between. Germline V CDR1 and CDR2: MNHNS, SASEGT. This CDR3 has 15 amino acids.